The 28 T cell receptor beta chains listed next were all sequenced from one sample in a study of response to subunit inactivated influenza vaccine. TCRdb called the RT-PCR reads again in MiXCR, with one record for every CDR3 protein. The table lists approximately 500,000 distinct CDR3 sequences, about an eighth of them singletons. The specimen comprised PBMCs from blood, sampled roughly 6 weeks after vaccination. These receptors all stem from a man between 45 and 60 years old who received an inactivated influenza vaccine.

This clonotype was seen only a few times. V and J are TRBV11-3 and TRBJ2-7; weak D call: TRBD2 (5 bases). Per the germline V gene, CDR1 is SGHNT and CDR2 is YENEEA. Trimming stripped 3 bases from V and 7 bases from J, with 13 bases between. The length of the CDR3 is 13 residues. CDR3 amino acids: CASSFSSGGEQYF. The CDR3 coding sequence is TGTGCCAGCAGCTTTAGCAGCGGTGGGGAGCAGTACTTC.

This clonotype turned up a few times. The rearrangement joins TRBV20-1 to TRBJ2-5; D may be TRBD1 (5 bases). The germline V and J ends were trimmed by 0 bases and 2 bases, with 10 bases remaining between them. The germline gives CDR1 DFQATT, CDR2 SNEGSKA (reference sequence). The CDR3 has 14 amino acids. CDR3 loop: CSARDLRQQETQYF. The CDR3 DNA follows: TGCAGTGCTAGAGATTTGAGACAGCAAGAGACCCAGTACTTC.

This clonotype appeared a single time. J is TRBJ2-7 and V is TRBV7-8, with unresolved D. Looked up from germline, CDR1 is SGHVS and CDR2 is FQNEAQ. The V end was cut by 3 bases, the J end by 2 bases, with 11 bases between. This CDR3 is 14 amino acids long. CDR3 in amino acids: CASSFWAVAYEQYF. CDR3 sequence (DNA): TGTGCCAGCAGCTTTTGGGCCGTAGCCTACGAGCAGTACTTC. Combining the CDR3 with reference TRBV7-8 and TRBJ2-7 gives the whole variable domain GAGVSQSPRYKVAKRGQDVALRCDPISGHVSLFWYQQALGQGPEFLTYFQNEAQLDKSGLPSDRFFAERPEGSVSTLKIQRTQQEDSAVYLCASSFWAVAYEQYFGPGTRLTVT.

In DNA form, the CDR3 reads TGTGCCATCAAGAGCCTAGCGGGGGGCACAGATACGCAGTATTTT. Its translation is CAIKSLAGGTDTQYF. The genes are TRBV10-3 and TRBJ2-3; 10 nucleotides match TRBD2. The CDR3 runs 15 residues. Germline V gene data show CDR1 as ENHRY and CDR2 as SYGVKD. With V trimmed by 7 bases and J by 1 base, 5 bases remained unmatched.

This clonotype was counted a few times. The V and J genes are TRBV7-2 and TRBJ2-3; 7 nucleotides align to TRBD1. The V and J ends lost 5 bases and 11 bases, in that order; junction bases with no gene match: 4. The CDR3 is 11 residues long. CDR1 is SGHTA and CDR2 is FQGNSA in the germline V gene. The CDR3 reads CASSRDSQQYF. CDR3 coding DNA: TGTGCCAGCAGCCGGGACAGTCAGCAGTATTTT.

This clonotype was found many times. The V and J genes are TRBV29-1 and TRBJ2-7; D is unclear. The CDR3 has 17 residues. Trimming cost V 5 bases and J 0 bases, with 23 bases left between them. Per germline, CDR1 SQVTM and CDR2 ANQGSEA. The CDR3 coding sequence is TGCAGCGTTTTAGCTACCCCCCGTGACGGAAGCTCCTACGAGCAGTACTTC. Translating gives CSVLATPRDGSSYEQYF.

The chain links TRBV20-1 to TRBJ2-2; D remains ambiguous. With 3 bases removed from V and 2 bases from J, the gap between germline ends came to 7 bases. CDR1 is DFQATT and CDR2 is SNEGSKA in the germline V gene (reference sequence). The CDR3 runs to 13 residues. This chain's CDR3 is CSARKENTGELFF. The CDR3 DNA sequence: TGCAGTGCTAGGAAGGAAAACACCGGGGAGCTGTTTTTT.

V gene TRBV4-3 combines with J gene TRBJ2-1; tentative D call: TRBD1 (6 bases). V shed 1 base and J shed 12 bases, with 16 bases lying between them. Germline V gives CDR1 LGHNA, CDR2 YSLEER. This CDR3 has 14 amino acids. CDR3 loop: CASSQVLGGRGQFF. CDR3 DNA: TGCGCCAGCAGCCAAGTCTTAGGGGGTAGAGGGCAGTTCTTC.

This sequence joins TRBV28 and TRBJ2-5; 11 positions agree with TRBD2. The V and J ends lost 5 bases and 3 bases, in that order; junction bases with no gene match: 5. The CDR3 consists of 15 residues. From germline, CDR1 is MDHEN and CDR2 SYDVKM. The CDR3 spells CASSTPGLAEETQYF. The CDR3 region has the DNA TGTGCCAGCAGTACTCCGGGACTAGCGGAAGAGACCCAGTACTTC.

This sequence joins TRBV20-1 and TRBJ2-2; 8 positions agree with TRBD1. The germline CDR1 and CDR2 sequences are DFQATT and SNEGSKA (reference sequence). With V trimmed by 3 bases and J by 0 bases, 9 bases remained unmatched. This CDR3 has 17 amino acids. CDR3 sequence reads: CSARTGDSRANTGELFF. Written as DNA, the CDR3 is TGCAGTGCTAGGACAGGGGACAGTCGAGCGAACACCGGGGAGCTGTTTTTT.

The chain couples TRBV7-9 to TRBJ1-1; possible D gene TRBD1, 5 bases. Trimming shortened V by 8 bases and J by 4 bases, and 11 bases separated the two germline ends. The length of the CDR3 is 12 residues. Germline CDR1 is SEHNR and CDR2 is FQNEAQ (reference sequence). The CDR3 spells CASLSGGTEAFF. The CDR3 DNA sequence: TGTGCCAGCCTTTCCGGGGGCACTGAAGCTTTCTTT. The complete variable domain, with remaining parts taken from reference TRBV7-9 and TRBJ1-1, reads DTGVSQNPRHKITKRGQNVTFRCDPISEHNRLYWYRQTLGQGPEFLTYFQNEAQLEKSRLLSDRFSAERPKGSFSTLEIQRTEQGDSAMYLCASLSGGTEAFFGQGTRLTVV.

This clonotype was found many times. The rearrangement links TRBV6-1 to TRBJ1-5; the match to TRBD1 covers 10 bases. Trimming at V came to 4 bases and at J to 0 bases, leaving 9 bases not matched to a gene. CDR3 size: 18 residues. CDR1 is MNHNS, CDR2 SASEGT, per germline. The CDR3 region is CASSGPGQGLYSNQPQHF. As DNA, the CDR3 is TGTGCCAGCAGTGGACCGGGACAGGGGCTATATAGCAATCAGCCCCAGCATTTT.

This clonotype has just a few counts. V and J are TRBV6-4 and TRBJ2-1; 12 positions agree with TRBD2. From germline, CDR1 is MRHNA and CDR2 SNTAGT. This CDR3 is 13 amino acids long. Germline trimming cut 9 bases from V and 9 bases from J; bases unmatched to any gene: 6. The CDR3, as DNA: TGTGCCAGGCTAGCGGGAGGGCCATGTGAGCAGTTCTTC. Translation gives CARLAGGPCEQFF.

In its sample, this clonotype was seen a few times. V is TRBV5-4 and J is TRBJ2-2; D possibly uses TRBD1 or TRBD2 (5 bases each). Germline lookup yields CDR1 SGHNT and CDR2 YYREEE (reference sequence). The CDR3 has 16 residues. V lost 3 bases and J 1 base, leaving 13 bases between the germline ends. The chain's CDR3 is CASSSLGTLNTGELFF. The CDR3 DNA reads TGTGCCAGCAGCTCCCTCGGGACCCTGAACACCGGGGAGCTGTTTTTT. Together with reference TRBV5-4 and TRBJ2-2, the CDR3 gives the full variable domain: ETGVTQSPTHLIKTRGQQVTLRCSSQSGHNTVSWYQQALGQGPQFIFQYYREEENGRGNFPPRFSGLQFPNYSSELNVNALELDDSALYLCASSSLGTLNTGELFFGEGSRLTVL.

CDR3 residues: CASSHKQGLGGYNEQFF. CDR3 sequence (DNA): TGCGCCAGCAGCCACAAACAGGGCTTAGGGGGTTACAATGAGCAGTTCTTC. This chain uses TRBV4-1 with TRBJ2-1; tentative D call: TRBD1 (6 bases). This CDR3 is 17 amino acids long. Trimming removed 3 bases at V and 4 bases at J, with 19 bases between. Germline CDR1 MGHRA, CDR2 YSYEKL.

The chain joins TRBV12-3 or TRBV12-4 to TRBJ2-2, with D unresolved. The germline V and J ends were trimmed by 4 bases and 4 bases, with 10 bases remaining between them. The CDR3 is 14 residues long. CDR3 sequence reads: CASSSRQSTGELFF. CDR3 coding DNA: TGTGCCAGCAGTTCCCGCCAAAGCACCGGGGAGCTGTTTTTT.

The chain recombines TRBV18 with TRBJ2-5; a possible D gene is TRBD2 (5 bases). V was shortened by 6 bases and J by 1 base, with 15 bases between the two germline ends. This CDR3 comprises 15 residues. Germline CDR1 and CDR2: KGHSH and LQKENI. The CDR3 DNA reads TGTGCCAGCTCGCTCATTGGCACTAGCCAAGAGACCCAGTACTTC. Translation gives CASSLIGTSQETQYF.

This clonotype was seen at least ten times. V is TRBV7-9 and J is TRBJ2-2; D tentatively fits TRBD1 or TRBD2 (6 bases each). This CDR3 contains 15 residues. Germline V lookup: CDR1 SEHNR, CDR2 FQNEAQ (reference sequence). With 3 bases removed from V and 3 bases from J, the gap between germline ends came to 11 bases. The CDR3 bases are TGTGCCAGCAGCTTTCCGGGGGCCGACACCGGGGAGCTGTTTTTT. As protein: CASSFPGADTGELFF.

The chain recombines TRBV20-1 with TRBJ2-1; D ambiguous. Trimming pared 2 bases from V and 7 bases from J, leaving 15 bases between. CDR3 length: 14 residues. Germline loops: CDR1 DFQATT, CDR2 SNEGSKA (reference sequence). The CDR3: CSARPSYSVNEQFF. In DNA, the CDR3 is TGCAGTGCTAGACCATCTTATTCTGTTAATGAGCAGTTCTTC.

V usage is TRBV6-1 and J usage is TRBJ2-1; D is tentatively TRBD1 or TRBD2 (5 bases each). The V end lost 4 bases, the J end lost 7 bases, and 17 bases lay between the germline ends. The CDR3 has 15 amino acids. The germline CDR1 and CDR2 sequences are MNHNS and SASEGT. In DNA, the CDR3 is TGTGCCAGCAGTGCCCACGGGGCAATTGGGAATGAGCAGTTCTTC. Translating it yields CASSAHGAIGNEQFF.

The CDR3 loop reads CASSLQGDRGYEQYF. CDR3 DNA: TGCGCCAGCAGCCTGCAAGGGGACAGGGGTTACGAGCAGTACTTC. V gene TRBV4-3 combines with J gene TRBJ2-7; 10 bases line up with TRBD1. Germline V gene lookup returns CDR1 LGHNA and CDR2 YSLEER. The CDR3 is made up of 15 amino acids. V dropped 4 bases and J dropped 4; count of bases not matched to a gene: 7.

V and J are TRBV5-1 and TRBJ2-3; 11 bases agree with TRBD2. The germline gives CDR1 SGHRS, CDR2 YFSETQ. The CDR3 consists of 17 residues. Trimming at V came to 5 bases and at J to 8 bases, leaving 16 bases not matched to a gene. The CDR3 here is CASSQRLAGRRSPTQYF. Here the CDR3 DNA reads TGCGCCAGCAGTCAAAGACTAGCGGGACGGCGATCCCCTACGCAGTATTTT.

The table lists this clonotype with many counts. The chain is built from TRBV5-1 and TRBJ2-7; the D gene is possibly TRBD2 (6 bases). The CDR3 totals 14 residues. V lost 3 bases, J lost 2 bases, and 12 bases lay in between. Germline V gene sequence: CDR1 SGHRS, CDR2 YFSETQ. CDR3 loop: CASSWGSGAYEQYF. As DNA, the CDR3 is TGCGCCAGCAGCTGGGGGTCGGGGGCCTACGAGCAGTACTTC.

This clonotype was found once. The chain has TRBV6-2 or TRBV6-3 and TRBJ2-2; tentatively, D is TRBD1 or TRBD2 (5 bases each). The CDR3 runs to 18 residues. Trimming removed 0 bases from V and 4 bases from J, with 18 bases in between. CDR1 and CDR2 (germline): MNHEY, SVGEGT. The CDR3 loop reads CASSYSRGARASTGELFF. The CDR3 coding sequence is TGTGCCAGCAGTTACTCAAGGGGAGCGCGGGCGAGCACCGGGGAGCTGTTTTTT.

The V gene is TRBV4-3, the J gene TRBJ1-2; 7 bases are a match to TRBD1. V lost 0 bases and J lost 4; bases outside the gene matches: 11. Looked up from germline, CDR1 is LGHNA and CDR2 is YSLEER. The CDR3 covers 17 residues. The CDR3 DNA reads TGCGCCAGCAGCCAAGAACCTAGGGGGCGTCCCCTCTATGGCTACACCTTC. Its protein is CASSQEPRGRPLYGYTF.

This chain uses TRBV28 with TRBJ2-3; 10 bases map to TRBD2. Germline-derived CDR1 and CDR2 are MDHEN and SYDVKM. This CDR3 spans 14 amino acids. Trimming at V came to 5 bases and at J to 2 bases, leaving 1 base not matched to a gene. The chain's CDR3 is CASSSGGATDTQYF. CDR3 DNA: TGTGCCAGCAGTAGCGGGGGGGCCACAGATACGCAGTATTTT.

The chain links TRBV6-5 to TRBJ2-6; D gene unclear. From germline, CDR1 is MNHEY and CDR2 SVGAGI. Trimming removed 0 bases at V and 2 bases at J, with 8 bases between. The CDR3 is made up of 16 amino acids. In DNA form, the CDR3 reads TGTGCCAGCAGTTACTCGATTAGGCCTGGGGCCAACGTCCTGACTTTC. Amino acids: CASSYSIRPGANVLTF.

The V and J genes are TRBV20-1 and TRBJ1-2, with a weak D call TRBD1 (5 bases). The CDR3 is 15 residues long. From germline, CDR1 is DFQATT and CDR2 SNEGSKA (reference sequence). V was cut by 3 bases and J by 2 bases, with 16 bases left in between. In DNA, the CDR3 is TGCAGTGCTAGTGTTCCGGGACGGAGAAACTATGGCTACACCTTC. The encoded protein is CSASVPGRRNYGYTF.